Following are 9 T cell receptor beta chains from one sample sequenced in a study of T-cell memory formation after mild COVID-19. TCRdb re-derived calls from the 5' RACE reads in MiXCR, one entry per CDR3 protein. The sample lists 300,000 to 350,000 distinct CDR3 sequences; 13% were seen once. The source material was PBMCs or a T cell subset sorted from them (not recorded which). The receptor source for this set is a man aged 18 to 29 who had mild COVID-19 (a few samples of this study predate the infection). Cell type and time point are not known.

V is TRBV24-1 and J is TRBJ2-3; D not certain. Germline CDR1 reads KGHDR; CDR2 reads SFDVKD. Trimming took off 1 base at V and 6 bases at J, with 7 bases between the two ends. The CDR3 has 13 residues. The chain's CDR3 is CATSDFPRDTQYF. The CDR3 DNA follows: TGTGCCACCAGTGATTTCCCCAGGGATACGCAGTATTTT.

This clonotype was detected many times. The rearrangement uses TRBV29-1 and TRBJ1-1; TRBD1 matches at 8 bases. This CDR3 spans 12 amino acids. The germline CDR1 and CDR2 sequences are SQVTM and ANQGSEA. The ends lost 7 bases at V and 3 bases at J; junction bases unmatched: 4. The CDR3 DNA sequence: TGCAGCGCCGGGACAGGACACACTGAAGCTTTCTTT. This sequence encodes CSAGTGHTEAFF.

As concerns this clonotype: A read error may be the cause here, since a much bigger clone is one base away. The CDR3: CASSTGLAVTTDTQYF. CDR3 nucleotide sequence: TGTGCCAGCAGCACGGGACTAGCGGTTACCACAGATACGCAGTATTTT. The rearrangement joins TRBV11-2 to TRBJ2-3; 11 bases are a match to TRBD2. J lost 2 bases, V lost 5 bases, and 6 bases had no gene match. The CDR3 totals 16 residues. CDR1 and CDR2 from the germline V gene are SGHAT and FQNNGV. Full variable domain (rest looked up from reference TRBV11-2 and TRBJ2-3): EAGVAQSPRYKIIEKRQSVAFWCNPISGHATLYWYQQILGQGPKLLIQFQNNGVVDDSQLPKDRFSAERLKGVDSTLKIQPAKLEDSAVYLCASSTGLAVTTDTQYFGPGTRLTVL.

The CDR3, as DNA: TGCAGTGCTAGAGAAATCGGCAGGGGTAGGGCTAATGAAAAACTGTTTTTT. Protein: CSAREIGRGRANEKLFF. The V gene is TRBV20-1, the J gene TRBJ1-4; the D gene is possibly TRBD1 (6 bases). This CDR3 region has 17 residues. V lost 0 bases, J lost 3 bases, and 17 bases lay in between. CDR1 is DFQATT and CDR2 is SNEGSKA in the germline V gene (reference sequence).

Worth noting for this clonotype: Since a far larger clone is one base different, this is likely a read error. CDR3: CASSLHGNTEAFF. In DNA, the CDR3 is TGCGCCAGCAGCCTACACGGGAACACTGAAGCTTTCTTT. The V call is TRBV4-1, the J call TRBJ1-1; D unclear. CDR1 and CDR2 from the germline V gene are MGHRA and YSYEKL. Trimming cost V 4 bases and J 1 base, with 7 bases left between them. The CDR3 runs 13 residues.

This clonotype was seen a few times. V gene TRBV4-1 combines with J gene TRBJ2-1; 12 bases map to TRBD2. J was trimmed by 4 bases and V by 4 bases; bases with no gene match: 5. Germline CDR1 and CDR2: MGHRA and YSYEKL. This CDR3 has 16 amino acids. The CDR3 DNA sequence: TGCGCCAGCAGCCGACTAGCGGGGGACCCTTACAATGAGCAGTTCTTC. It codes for CASSRLAGDPYNEQFF.

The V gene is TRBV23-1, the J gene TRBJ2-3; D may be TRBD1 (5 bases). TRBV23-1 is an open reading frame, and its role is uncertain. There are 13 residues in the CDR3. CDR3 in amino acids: CPLVHRTTDTQYF. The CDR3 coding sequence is TGCCCCCTCGTGCACAGGACCACAGATACGCAGTATTTT.

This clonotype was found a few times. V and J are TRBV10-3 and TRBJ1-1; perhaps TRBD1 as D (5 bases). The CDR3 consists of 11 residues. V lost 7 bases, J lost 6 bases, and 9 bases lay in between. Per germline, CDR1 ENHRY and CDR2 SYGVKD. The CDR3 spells CAITGGAEAFF. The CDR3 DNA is TGTGCCATCACGGGGGGAGCTGAAGCTTTCTTT.

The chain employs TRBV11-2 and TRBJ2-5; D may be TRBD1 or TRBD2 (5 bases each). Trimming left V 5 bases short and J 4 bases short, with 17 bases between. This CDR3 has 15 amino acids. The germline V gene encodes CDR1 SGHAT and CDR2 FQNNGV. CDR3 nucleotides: TGTGCCAGCAGCCGGGACGGGTTGGGCCTAGAGACCCAGTACTTC. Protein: CASSRDGLGLETQYF.